This entry concerns a single T cell receptor (beta chain). Assay: immunoSEQ multiplex PCR; the TCRdb copy retains only in-frame clones and omits some. The sample lists 150,000 to 200,000 clones, around 84% occurring once. Two consecutive negative NP/OP PCR tests, clearance, or resolved symptoms defined Cohort 3 recovery. This CDR3 has 9 amino acids. Germline V lookup: CDR1 DFQATT, CDR2 SNEGSKA (reference sequence). V was shortened by 7 bases and J by 7 bases, with 5 bases between the two germline ends. These data come from a study of blood T cell repertoires in COVID-19. The rearrangement joins TRBV20-1 to TRBJ1-5; D uncertain. Source material: PBMCs or T cells enriched from blood (not recorded which). The sequence was collected from a man aged 35 to 55 who had recovered from COVID-19. CDR3 in DNA: TGCAGTGACAAGCAGCCCCAGCATTTT. It specifies CSDKQPQHF.